This TCR beta chain was sequenced during a study of blood T cell repertoires in COVID-19. Background on the study: Samples came from the United States, Italy and Spain, spanning acute and convalescent COVID-19. In each case, the material was cDNA or gDNA derived from T cells, B-cell-depleted T cells, or PBMCs.

The CDR3 loop spans 17 amino acids. CDR1 and CDR2 (germline): MNHEY, SMNVEV (reference sequence). The ends lost 2 bases at V and 2 bases at J; junction bases unmatched: 10. Per the authors' pipeline: How many nucleated cells were present was estimated from reference gene primer amplification. The repertoire was sequenced with immunoSEQ multiplex PCR; TCRdb's copy has only in-frame clones and lacks some. The V and J calls and clone size are taken from that table; D and trimming were inferred from the DNA. The data show tens of thousands of clones, about 80% seen once. The V gene is TRBV27, the J gene TRBJ2-7; the match to TRBD2 covers 9 bases. The sequence was obtained from a human donor in a cohort sampled during active COVID-19. Sequenced sample: peripheral blood. In DNA, the CDR3 is TGTGCCAGCAGTTTAAGGGGCCGGACTAGCGACCCCTACGAGCAGTACTTC. Translating gives CASSLRGRTSDPYEQYF.